This TCR beta chain is drawn from a study of shared clonotypes between healthy human individuals. The wider study: Aged between 18 and 49, the donors were a couple of women and a few men. Each donor's CD4 naive and CD4 memory cells filled three plates apiece, CD8 naive two, and CD8 memory one. Overall study results and limits: Read depth was anticipated to influence clonotype sharing among donors. Sharing across four donors was seen in 4.5% to 6.5% of naive CD4 clonotypes.

With regard to this clone: The antigen is undetermined.

Naive CD8 cells were CD45RO-negative, positively selected for CCR7, excluding terminally differentiated effector memory CD45RA+ cells. Clones were sequenced by immunoSEQ multiplex PCR, and TCRdb holds only the in-frame ones, with some missing. The sample has 560,000 or so clones, around 96% seen once. The sequencing input was naive CD8+ T cells sorted from blood. This sequence originates from a woman in her thirties in good health.

This chain's CDR3 is CASSLDSYHEQYF. In DNA form, the CDR3 reads TGTGCCAGCAGTTTAGATAGCTACCACGAGCAGTACTTC. The rearrangement joins TRBV27 to TRBJ2-7, with D unclear. The CDR3 has 13 amino acids. V lost 2 bases and J lost 5, with 10 bases in between. Germline-derived CDR1 and CDR2 are MNHEY and SMNVEV (reference sequence).